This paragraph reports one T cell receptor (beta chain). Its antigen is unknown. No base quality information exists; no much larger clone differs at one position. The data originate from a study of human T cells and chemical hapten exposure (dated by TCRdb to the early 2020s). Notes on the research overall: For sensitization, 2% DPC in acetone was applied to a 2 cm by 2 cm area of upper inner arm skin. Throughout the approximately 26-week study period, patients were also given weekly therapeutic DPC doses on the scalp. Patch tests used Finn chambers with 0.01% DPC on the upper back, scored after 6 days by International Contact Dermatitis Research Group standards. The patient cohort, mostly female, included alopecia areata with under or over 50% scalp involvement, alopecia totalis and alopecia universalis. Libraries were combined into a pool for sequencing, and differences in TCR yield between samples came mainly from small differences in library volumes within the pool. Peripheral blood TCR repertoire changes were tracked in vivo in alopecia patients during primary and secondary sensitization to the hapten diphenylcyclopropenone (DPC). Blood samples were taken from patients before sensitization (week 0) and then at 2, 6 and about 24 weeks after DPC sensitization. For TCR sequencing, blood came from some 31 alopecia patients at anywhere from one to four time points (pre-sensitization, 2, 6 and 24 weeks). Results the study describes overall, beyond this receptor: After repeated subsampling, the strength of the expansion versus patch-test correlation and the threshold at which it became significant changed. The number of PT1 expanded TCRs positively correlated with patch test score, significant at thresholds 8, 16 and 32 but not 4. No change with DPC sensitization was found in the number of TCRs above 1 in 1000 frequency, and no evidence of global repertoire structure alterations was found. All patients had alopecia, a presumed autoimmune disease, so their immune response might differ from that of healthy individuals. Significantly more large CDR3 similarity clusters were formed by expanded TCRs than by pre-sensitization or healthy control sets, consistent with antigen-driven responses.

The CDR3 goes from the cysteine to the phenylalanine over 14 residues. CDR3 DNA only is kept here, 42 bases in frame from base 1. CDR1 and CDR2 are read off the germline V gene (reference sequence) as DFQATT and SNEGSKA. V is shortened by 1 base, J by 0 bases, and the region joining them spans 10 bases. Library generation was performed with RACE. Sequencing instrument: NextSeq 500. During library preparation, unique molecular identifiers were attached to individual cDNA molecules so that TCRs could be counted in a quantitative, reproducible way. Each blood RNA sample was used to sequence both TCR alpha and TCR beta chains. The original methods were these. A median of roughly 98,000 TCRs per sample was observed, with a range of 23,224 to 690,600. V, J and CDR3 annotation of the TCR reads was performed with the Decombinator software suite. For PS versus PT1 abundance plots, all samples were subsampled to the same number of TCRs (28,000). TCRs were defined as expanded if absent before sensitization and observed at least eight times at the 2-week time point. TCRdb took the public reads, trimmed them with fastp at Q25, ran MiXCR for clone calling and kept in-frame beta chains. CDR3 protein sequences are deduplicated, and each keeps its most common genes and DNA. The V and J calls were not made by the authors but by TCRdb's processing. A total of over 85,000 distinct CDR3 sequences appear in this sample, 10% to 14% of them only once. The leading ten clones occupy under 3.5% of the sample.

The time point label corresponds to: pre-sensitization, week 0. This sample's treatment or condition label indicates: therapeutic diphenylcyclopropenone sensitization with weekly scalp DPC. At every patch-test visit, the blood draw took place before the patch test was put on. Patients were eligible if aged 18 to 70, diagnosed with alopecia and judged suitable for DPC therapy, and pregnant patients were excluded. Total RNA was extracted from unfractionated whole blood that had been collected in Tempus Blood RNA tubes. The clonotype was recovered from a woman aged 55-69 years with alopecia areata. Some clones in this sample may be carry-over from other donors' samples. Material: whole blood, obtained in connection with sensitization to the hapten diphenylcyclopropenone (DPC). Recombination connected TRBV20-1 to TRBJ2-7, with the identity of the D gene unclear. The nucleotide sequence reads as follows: TGCAGTGCTAGAGGGGATGTAAGCTCCTACGAGCAGTACTTC. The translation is CSARGDVSSYEQYF.